The clone carrying this TCR beta chain has a handful of counts. These data belong to a study of patients and donors after allogeneic stem cell transplantation. In germline, CDR1 is ENHRY, CDR2 SYGVKD. V lost 6 bases and J lost 6; bases outside the gene matches: 6. The CDR3 is 14 amino acids. TCRdb reprocessed the RT-PCR reads via MiXCR and lists one record per CDR3 protein. Of approximately 160,000 distinct CDR3 sequences listed, about 32% were seen once; the top ten hold around 3.3%. The receptor comes from a human donor who was either an allogeneic HSCT recipient or a stem cell or donor lymphocyte infusion donor (not recorded which). It is not recorded whose cells these are; they may come from a transplant donor. The V call is TRBV10-3, the J call TRBJ1-3; 9 nucleotides align to TRBD1. Sequenced input: blood, either unsorted or a sorted T cell fraction (not recorded which). The CDR3 DNA reads TGTGCCATCAGAAAGGACAGGGGCGCAAACACCATATATTTT. Its translation is CAIRKDRGANTIYF.